The T cell receptor beta chain described here comes from a study of cytomegalovirus exposure and HLA in healthy donors. Germline V gene data show CDR1 as SGHVS and CDR2 as FNYEAQ. V gave up 1 base and J gave up 2 bases, with 14 bases separating them. The CDR3 spans 16 residues. The PCR made use of 60 Vbeta and 13 Jbeta primers. Libraries were prepared by immunoSEQ multiplex PCR; TCRdb keeps only in-frame clonotypes and omits some of them. The sample lists around 130,000 clones, approximately 8.7% occurring once. The rearrangement links TRBV7-6 to TRBJ2-5, with D perhaps TRBD2 (6 bases). The TCR comes from a man aged 35 to 55 in good health and CMV-seronegative. The sample consisted of PBMCs. CDR3 residues: CASSLVGSGTQETQYF. The CDR3, as DNA: TGTGCCAGCAGCTTAGTGGGGTCAGGGACTCAAGAGACCCAGTACTTC. The full variable domain, in which reference TRBV7-6 and TRBJ2-5 provide the parts outside the CDR3, is GAGVSQSPRYKVTKRGQDVALRCDPISGHVSLYWYRQALGQGPEFLTYFNYEAQQDKSGLPNDRFSAERPEGSISTLTIQRTEQRDSAMYRCASSLVGSGTQETQYFGPGTRLLVL.